This T cell receptor beta chain was captured in a study of post-analysis software for immune sequencing data. Comments on this clonotype: The target antigen is unknown.

Points from the study as a whole: Higher frequency in patients than in controls was seen for a handful of TRBV segments, with TRBV5-6, TRBV5-1 and TRBV20-1 among them. Compared with controls, patients showed significantly lower normalized Chao1 diversity.

Between the trimmed V and J ends, which lost 2 bases and 5 bases, there was a span of 12 bases. CDR1 MGHRA and CDR2 YSYEKL come from the germline V gene. The CDR3 totals 14 residues. Unique molecular identifiers were built into the TCR beta cDNA libraries. From roughly 1 to 10 million T cells, 500,000 or so cDNA molecules were obtained. TCRdb used MiXCR to reprocess the PCR reads, holding one entry per CDR3 protein. This sample carries about 460,000 distinct CDR3 sequences, approximately 45% of them seen once, and the ten largest clones take 12%. V usage is TRBV4-1 and J usage is TRBJ1-1; weak D call: TRBD1 (5 bases). This sequence originates from a girl between 5 and 17 years old with multiple sclerosis. Specimen: blood. CDR3 sequence: CASSQLRATTEAFF. Written as DNA, the CDR3 is TGCGCCAGCAGCCAACTCAGGGCAACGACTGAAGCTTTCTTT.